These T cell receptor beta chains were read from a single sample in a study of vaccination effects on CD4 cells after COVID-19. These receptors have no identified antigens. TCRdb's table, derived via immunoSEQ multiplex PCR, lists solely in-frame clones and lacks some. The table has over 45,000 clones, 55% to 75% seen once; the top ten hold 4.5% to 7%. This sample comprised CD4+ T cells from PBMCs cultured without peptide, obtained before COVID-19 vaccination. The source is a human donor who received a COVID-19 vaccine. The CDR3 runs from the conserved cysteine through the conserved F or W. A D gene is named only where the DNA matches it firmly. Size is omitted from some rows. Given values are once, few, many or a class for expanded clones.

>TRBD2|TRBJ2-1|-|TRBV7-9
TGTGCCAGCAGCTTGATCGGACTAGCGGGAGGCAGCTCCTACAATGAGCAGTTCTTC
CASSLIGLAGGSSYNEQFF
>TRBD1|TRBJ1-4|few|TRBV28
TGTGCCAGCGGGACAGGGGGAATTGAAAAACTGTTTTTT
CASGTGGIEKLFF
>-|TRBJ2-3|-|TRBV30
TGTGCCTCTAGCACTAGCACAGATACGCAGTATTTT
CASSTSTDTQYF
>TRBD1|TRBJ1-1|-|TRBV7-2
TGTGCCAGCACCCAGGGGGGGGCCACTGAAGCTTTCTTT
CASTQGGATEAFF
>-|TRBJ2-1|-|TRBV28
TGTGCCAGCAGTCCGTGGACTACCTACAATGAGCAGTTCTTC
CASSPWTTYNEQFF
>TRBD2|TRBJ2-5|-|TRBV19
TGTGCCAGTAGTACGACTAGCGCCTTACAAGAGACCCAGTACTTC
CASSTTSALQETQYF
>-|TRBJ2-4|-|TRBV5-4
TGTGCCAGCAGCTTTACTCAATGGGGCGCTATAGCCAAAAACATTCAGTACTTC
CASSFTQWGAIAKNIQYF
>TRBD1|TRBJ1-2|-|TRBV6-5
TGTGCCAGCAGTATCCGGACAGGGGACGGCTACACCTTC
CASSIRTGDGYTF
>TRBD1|TRBJ2-5|-|TRBV7-9
TGTGCCAGCAGCTTAGCGGGGACAGGGCGAGGGAGTCAAGAGACCCAGTACTTC
CASSLAGTGRGSQETQYF
>-|TRBJ1-1|-|TRBV18
TGTGCCAGCTCACCACAGGAGGCGAACACTGAAGCTTTCTTT
CASSPQEANTEAFF
>-|TRBJ1-2|few|TRBV29-1
TGCAGCGTCCTAGGACTGAACTATGGCTACACCTTC
CSVLGLNYGYTF
>-|TRBJ1-2|-|TRBV28
TGTGCCAGCAGTTTACTCACGGAAGGGTTTGGCTACACCTTC
CASSLLTEGFGYTF